Ten or more counts support the clone carrying this T cell receptor (beta chain). Its antigen is undetermined. CDR3 length equals 13 residues. V shed 6 bases and J 2 bases; nucleotides not matched to a gene: 7. The germline V gene encodes CDR1 SQVTM and CDR2 ANQGSEA. Reverse transcription used around 500 ng RNA and constant-region primers for alpha and beta. Separate chain-specific third strand synthesis with multiplexing indices produced the alpha and beta libraries. From the 5' RACE reads, TCRdb called clonotypes with MiXCR, one entry per CDR3 protein. The table shows approximately 25,000 distinct CDR3 sequences, with approximately 7.7% occurring only once. No cell fractionation was done, so the repertoire covers all unsorted peripheral blood T cells. This entry is derived from a study of HIV-infected patients and healthy controls. The study's findings and limits: Diversity differences between study cohorts were not due to their slight age and sex differences.

Sequenced sample: blood. This receptor was taken from an adult in good health. This chain joins TRBV29-1 and TRBJ2-7; TRBD1 agrees at 7 bases. CDR3 amino acids: CSVGAGTAYEQYF. CDR3 nucleotide sequence: TGCAGCGTCGGAGCCGGGACAGCCTACGAGCAGTACTTC.